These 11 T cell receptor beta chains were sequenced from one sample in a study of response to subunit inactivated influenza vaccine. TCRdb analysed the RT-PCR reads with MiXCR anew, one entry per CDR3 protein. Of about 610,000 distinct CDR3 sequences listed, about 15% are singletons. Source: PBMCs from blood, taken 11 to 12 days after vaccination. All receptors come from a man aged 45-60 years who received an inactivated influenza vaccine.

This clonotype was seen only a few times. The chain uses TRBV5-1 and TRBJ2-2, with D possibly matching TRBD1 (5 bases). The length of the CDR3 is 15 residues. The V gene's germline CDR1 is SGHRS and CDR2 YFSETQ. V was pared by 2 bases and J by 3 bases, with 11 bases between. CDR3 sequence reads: CASSLSQQDTGELFF. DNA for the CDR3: TGCGCCAGCAGCTTATCTCAACAGGACACCGGGGAGCTGTTTTTT.

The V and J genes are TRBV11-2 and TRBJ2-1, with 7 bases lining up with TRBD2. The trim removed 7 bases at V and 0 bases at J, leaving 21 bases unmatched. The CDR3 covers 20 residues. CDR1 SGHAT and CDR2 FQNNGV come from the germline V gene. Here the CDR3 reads CASNSPGVAGLGTSYNEQFF. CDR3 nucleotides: TGTGCCAGCAACTCCCCGGGGGTAGCGGGCTTGGGGACCTCCTACAATGAGCAGTTCTTC.

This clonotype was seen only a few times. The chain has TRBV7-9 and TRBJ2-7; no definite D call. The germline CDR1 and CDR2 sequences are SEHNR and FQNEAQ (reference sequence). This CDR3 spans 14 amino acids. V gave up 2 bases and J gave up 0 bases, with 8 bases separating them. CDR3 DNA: TGTGCCAGCAGCTTACAAACAGCCTCCTACGAGCAGTACTTC. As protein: CASSLQTASYEQYF.

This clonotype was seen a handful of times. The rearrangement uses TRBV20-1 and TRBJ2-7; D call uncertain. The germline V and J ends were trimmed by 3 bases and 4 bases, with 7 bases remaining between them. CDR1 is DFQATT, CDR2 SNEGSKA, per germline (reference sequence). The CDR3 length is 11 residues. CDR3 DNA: TGCAGTGCTAGTCGCCAGTACGAGCAGTACTTC. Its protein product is CSASRQYEQYF.

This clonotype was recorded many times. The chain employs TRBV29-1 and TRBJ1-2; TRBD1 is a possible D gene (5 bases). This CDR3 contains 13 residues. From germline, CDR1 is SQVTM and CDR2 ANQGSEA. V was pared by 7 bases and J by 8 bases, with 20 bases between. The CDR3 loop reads CSATLDKSAGYTF. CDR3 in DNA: TGCAGCGCCACCCTGGACAAAAGTGCCGGCTACACCTTC.

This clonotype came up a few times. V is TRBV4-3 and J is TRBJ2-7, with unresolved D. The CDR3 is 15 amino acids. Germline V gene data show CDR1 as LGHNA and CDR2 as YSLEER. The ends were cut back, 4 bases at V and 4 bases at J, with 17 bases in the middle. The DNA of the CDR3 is TGCGCCAGCAGCCTTGTGACCGAGAAGGGTTACGAGCAGTACTTC. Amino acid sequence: CASSLVTEKGYEQYF.

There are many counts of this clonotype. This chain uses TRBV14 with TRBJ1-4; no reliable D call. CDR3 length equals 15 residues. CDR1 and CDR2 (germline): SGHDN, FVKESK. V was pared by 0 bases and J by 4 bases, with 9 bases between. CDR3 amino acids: CASSQEVAFNEKLFF. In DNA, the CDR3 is TGTGCCAGCAGCCAAGAGGTGGCTTTTAATGAAAAACTGTTTTTT.

The CDR3 nucleotides read TGTGCCAGCAGTGCCGGGGTTAGCTCCTACAATGAGCAGTTCTTC. The encoded protein is CASSAGVSSYNEQFF. The rearrangement joins TRBV2 to TRBJ2-1; tentatively, D is TRBD2 (5 bases). Trimming took 4 bases from V and 0 from J, leaving 10 bases between them. CDR3 length: 15 amino acids. Looked up from germline, CDR1 is SNHLY and CDR2 is FYNNEI.

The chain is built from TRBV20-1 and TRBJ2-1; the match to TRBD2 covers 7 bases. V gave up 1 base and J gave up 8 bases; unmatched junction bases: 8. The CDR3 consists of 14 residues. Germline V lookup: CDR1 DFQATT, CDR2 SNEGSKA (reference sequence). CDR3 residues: CSARAGLGAYEQFF. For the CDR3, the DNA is TGCAGTGCTAGAGCCGGACTAGGGGCCTATGAGCAGTTCTTC.

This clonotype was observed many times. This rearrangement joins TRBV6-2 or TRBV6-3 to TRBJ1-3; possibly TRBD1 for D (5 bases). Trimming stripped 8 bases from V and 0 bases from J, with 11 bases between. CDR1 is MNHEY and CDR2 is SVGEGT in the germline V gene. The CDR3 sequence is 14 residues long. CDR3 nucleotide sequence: TGTGCCAGCCGTACAGGAGGCTCTGGAAACACCATATATTTT. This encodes CASRTGGSGNTIYF.

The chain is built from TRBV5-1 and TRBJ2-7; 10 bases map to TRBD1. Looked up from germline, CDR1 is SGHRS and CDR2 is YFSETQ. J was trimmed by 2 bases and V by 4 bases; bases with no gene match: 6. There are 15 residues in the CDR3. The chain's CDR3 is CASSKTGGSAYEQYF. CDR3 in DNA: TGCGCCAGCAGCAAGACAGGGGGCTCCGCCTACGAGCAGTACTTC. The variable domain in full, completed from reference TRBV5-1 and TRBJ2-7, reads KAGVTQTPRYLIKTRGQQVTLSCSPISGHRSVSWYQQTPGQGLQFLFEYFSETQRNKGNFPGRFSGRQFSNSRSEMNVSTLELGDSALYLCASSKTGGSAYEQYFGPGTRLTVT.